Each of the 8 T cell receptor beta chains below was sequenced from the same sample in a study of molecular identifiers for immune sequencing clone quantification. A single record per CDR3 protein comes from TCRdb applying MiXCR to the PCR reads. The data show over 300,000 distinct CDR3 sequences, 24% seen once. Sequencing was performed on naive CD8+ T cells from blood, with Jurkat cell RNA spiked in. Described subset: FACS-sorted CD8+CD4-CCR7+CD45RA+ naive T cells. Every receptor here comes from a human donor in good health. Some libraries in this study had Jurkat cell RNA spiked in.

Concerning this clonotype itself: At one end, the junction sequence differs from germline, possibly due to a read error. The chain uses TRBV29-1 and TRBJ2-3; 7 bases fit TRBD1. This CDR3 is built from 17 residues. Looked up from germline, CDR1 is SQVTM and CDR2 is ANQGSEA. CDR3 region: CSVEMVFLGQRTGTQYF. CDR3 nucleotide sequence: TGCAGCGTTGAAATGGTCTTTTTGGGACAGAGGACAGGTACGCAGTATTTT.

This chain connects TRBV7-9 to TRBJ2-1, with D unclear. Germline CDR1 reads SEHNR; CDR2 reads FQNEAQ (reference sequence). The V end lost 1 base, the J end lost 6 bases, and 7 bases lay between the germline ends. The CDR3 loop spans 13 amino acids. The CDR3 region has the DNA TGTGCCAGCAGCTTAGAAACTCGCAATGAGCAGTTCTTC. It translates to CASSLETRNEQFF.

Many counts were recorded for this clonotype. The chain recombines TRBV2 with TRBJ1-6; no definite D call. The CDR3 is 16 residues long. From germline, CDR1 is SNHLY and CDR2 FYNNEI. V dropped 2 bases and J dropped 7 bases, with 15 bases sitting between them. The CDR3 DNA sequence: TGTGCCAGCAGTGAAACGGGGTCATCGGGGAATTCACCCCTCCACTTT. As protein: CASSETGSSGNSPLHF.

This clonotype was picked up many times. V is TRBV27 and J is TRBJ2-7; D gene unclear. Trimming left V 5 bases short and J 2 bases short, with 10 bases between. The CDR3 is made up of 13 amino acids. In germline, CDR1 is MNHEY, CDR2 SMNVEV (reference sequence). CDR3 region: CASSPGRTYEQYF. DNA of the CDR3: TGTGCCAGCAGTCCCGGACGGACCTACGAGCAGTACTTC.

There are many counts of this clonotype. The chain combines TRBV7-9 with TRBJ1-1; 7 bases match TRBD1. Unmatched junction bases numbered 4, after V lost 5 bases and J lost 7 bases. This CDR3 region has 12 residues. Germline V CDR1 and CDR2: SEHNR, FQNEAQ (reference sequence). As DNA, the CDR3 is TGTGCCAGCAGCGGACGGACAGGTGAAGCTTTCTTT. Protein: CASSGRTGEAFF.

This clonotype was observed a few times. The genes are TRBV10-1 and TRBJ1-6; D is ambiguous. The CDR3 totals 13 residues. The ends were cut back, 0 bases at V and 10 bases at J, with 7 bases in the middle. Germline assignment: CDR1 WNHNN and CDR2 SYGVQD (reference sequence). The CDR3, as DNA: TGCGCCAGCAGTGAGTCGCCTTGGTCACCCCTCCACTTT. Its protein is CASSESPWSPLHF.

Turning to this clonotype: A much larger clone differs by one base, so this may be a read error. V and J are TRBV29-1 and TRBJ2-2; D might be TRBD2 (5 bases). Germline V lookup: CDR1 SQVTM, CDR2 ANQGSEA. This CDR3 is 15 amino acids long. Written as DNA, the CDR3 is TGCAGCGTTGAAGATCAGTCAACTCTGACCGGGGAGCTGTGTTTT. Residues: CSVEDQSTLTGELCF.

The J gene is TRBJ1-2, the V gene TRBV6-5, with 9 bases aligning to TRBD1. Losses at the gene ends were 0 bases for V and 7 bases for J; bases not matched to a gene: 6. Germline CDR1 is MNHEY and CDR2 is SVGAGI. The CDR3 loop spans 15 amino acids. For the CDR3, the DNA is TGTGCCAGCAGTTACTCGATACAGGGGGCCTTTGGCTACACCTTC. Its translation: CASSYSIQGAFGYTF.